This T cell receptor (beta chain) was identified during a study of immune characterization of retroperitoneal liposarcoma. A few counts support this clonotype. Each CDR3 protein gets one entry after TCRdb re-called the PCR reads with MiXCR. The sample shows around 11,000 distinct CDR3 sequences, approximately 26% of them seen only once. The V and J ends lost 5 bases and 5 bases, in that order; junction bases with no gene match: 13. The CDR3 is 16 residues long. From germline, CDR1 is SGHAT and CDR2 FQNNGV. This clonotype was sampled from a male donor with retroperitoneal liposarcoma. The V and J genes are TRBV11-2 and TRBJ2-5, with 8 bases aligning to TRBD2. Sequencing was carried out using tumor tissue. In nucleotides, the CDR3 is TGTGCCAGCAGCCCGCGGGGGGAGGGCTTCGCGGAGACCCAGTACTTC. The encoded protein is CASSPRGEGFAETQYF.